The T cell receptor (beta chain) described here comes from a study of OX40 agonist ivuxolimab in advanced cancers. Study overall: Six ivuxolimab dose levels, 0.01 to 10 mg/kg, were given intravenously every 2 weeks.

V was clipped by 9 bases and J by 9 bases, with 18 bases between them. The germline CDR1 and CDR2 sequences are LNHDA and SQIVND (reference sequence). The CDR3 covers 13 residues. Assay: immunoSEQ multiplex PCR; the TCRdb copy retains only in-frame clones and omits some. This sample has roughly 87,000 clones; just over 90% occur once, and the top ten carry about 0.76%. Exclusion applied to patients with autoimmune disease history or systemic immunosuppression. Researchers took blood at baseline, on cycle 4 day 1, and on cycle 7 day 1. The V and J genes are TRBV19 and TRBJ1-5; D unresolved. The sample was CD4+ or CD8+ T cells sorted from blood, taken in a trial of the OX40 agonist ivuxolimab. The sequence came from an adult with an advanced solid tumor such as melanoma, head and neck, liver or kidney cancer. Here the CDR3 reads CASASQRSAPQHF. The CDR3 nucleotides are TGTGCCAGCGCCTCCCAACGCAGCGCGCCCCAGCATTTT.